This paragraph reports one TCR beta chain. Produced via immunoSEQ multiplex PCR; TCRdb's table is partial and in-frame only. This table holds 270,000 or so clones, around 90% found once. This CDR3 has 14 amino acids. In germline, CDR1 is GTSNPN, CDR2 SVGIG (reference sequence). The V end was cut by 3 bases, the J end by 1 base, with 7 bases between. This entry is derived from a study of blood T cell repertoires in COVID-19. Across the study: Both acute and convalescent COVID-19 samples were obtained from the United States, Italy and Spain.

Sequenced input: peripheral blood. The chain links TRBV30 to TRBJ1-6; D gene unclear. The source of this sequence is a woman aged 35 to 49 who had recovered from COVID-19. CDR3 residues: CAWRSVSYNSPLHF. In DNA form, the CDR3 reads TGTGCCTGGAGATCGGTGTCCTATAATTCACCCCTCCACTTT.